The TCR beta chain under discussion was sequenced for a study of Ad26.COV2.S vaccination and SARS-CoV-2 variants. As for the study in general: Doses of Ad26.COV2.S were injected into muscle once or twice, 56 days apart.

Germline V gene lookup returns CDR1 SGHNT and CDR2 YYREEE (reference sequence). The CDR3 has 14 amino acids. The trim removed 6 bases at V and 6 bases at J, leaving 10 bases unmatched. Treatment: some 20 received Ad26.COV2.S at low or high dose, single or two shots; several received placebo; per-sample allocation not given. The study sampled participants on day 63 after the first vaccine or placebo injection. Repertoires were generated with immunoSEQ multiplex PCR, while TCRdb's copy carries only in-frame clones and drops some. The sample shows about 400,000 clones, about four fifths of them seen only once.

The sequenced sample was peripheral blood, obtained in a trial of Ad26.COV2.S vaccine versus placebo. This clonotype originated in a person between 18 and 60 years old who received the Ad26.COV2.S COVID-19 vaccine or a placebo. The rearrangement links TRBV5-4 to TRBJ2-3; the match to TRBD2 covers 7 bases. The CDR3 DNA is TGTGCCAGCAACTCGGGCGGGAGTTCCGATACGCAGTATTTT. Translation gives CASNSGGSSDTQYF. Drawing the rest from reference TRBV5-4 and TRBJ2-3, the complete variable domain is ETGVTQSPTHLIKTRGQQVTLRCSSQSGHNTVSWYQQALGQGPQFIFQYYREEENGRGNFPPRFSGLQFPNYSSELNVNALELDDSALYLCASNSGGSSDTQYFGPGTRLTVL.